This T cell receptor beta chain was documented in a study of T cells in Graves' hyperthyroidism and ophthalmopathy. On the study more broadly: Blood was drawn when the patient was first diagnosed and still untreated. The study, taken as a whole, reports: Most thyroid clonotypes with frequency above 0.001 were detected in blood.

About this clonotype: No antigen is known for it.

From RNA transcripts, TCR beta CDR3 regions were amplified. The HTBI primer set was used in a first-round RT-PCR of the TCR CDR3. TCRdb recomputed calls from the multiplex PCR reads with MiXCR, one row per CDR3 protein. Of more than 300,000 distinct CDR3 sequences in the sample, about a sixth are singletons; the top ten hold roughly a third. This CDR3 is 13 amino acids long. Between the trimmed V and J ends, which lost 8 bases and 9 bases, there was a span of 17 bases. The germline gives CDR1 SGHVS, CDR2 FNYEAQ. Disease duration under 2 months; hyperthyroidism patients were aged 18 to 65. Thyroid ultrasound and orbital computed tomography, with clinical symptoms and serum thyroxine and TRAb, informed diagnoses.

V usage is TRBV7-6 and J usage is TRBJ2-1; possible D gene TRBD2, 7 bases. The sequenced material came from blood. The clonotype originates from a woman younger than 45 with Graves' hyperthyroidism that later progressed to Graves' ophthalmopathy. CDR3 DNA sequence: TGTGCCAGCGGTACGGGGGGCGGTGGTGAGCAGTTCTTC. It translates to CASGTGGGGEQFF. Full variable domain (outside the CDR3, taken from reference TRBV7-6 and TRBJ2-1): GAGVSQSPRYKVTKRGQDVALRCDPISGHVSLYWYRQALGQGPEFLTYFNYEAQQDKSGLPNDRFSAERPEGSISTLTIQRTEQRDSAMYRCASGTGGGGEQFFGPGTRLTVL.